Shown below are 30 T cell receptor beta chains from a single sample sequenced in a study of blood T cell repertoires in COVID-19. Produced via immunoSEQ multiplex PCR; TCRdb's table is partial and in-frame only. The sample gives some 11,000 clones, 90% of which show up once; 9.5% to 13% is in the top ten. The material sequenced was peripheral blood. The origin of the receptors is a human donor in a cohort sampled during active COVID-19.

V gene TRBV3-1 (or the pseudogene TRBV3-2) combines with J gene TRBJ2-1; 7 bases line up with TRBD1. J was trimmed by 14 bases and V by 0 bases; bases with no gene match: 10. The CDR3 extends over 14 amino acids. CDR1 and CDR2 (germline): LGHDT, YNNKEL (reference sequence). In DNA, the CDR3 is TGTGCCAGCAGCCAAGATCTGACGGGACAGTGGGAGTTCTTC. This translates into CASSQDLTGQWEFF.

The gene calls are TRBV7-8 and TRBJ2-5; 9 nucleotides line up with TRBD2. The CDR3 is made up of 17 amino acids. Germline V gene lookup returns CDR1 SGHVS and CDR2 FQNEAQ. The trim removed 0 bases at V and 1 base at J, leaving 6 bases unmatched. The CDR3 region has the DNA TGTGCCAGCAGCTTAGCTCGTCTAGCGGGGACCCAAGAGACCCAGTACTTC. Protein: CASSLARLAGTQETQYF.

The chain combines TRBV5-6 with TRBJ1-2, with 9 bases matching TRBD1. The CDR3 consists of 14 residues. CDR1 is SGHDT, CDR2 YYEEEE, per germline. The junction had 0 bases not matched to a gene; V was cut back by 3 bases and J by 0 bases. The DNA for the CDR3 is TGTGCCAGCAGCTGGGACAGGGCTAACTATGGCTACACCTTC. It encodes CASSWDRANYGYTF.

This chain uses TRBV12-2 with TRBJ2-2; the table's D call TRBD2 went unverified against the DNA. TRBV12-2 is assigned pseudogene status. CDR3 length: 15 residues. The CDR3 DNA follows: TGTGCAAGTCGCTTCGTTAGGGGGGGCACCGGGGAGCTGTTTTTT. Encoded protein: CASRFVRGGTGELFF.

This clone appeared a single time. The chain uses TRBV6-1 and TRBJ2-6; TRBD1 might be the D (5 bases). In germline, CDR1 is MNHNS, CDR2 SASEGT. The CDR3 extends over 16 amino acids. Trimming removed 3 bases at V and 0 bases at J, with 9 bases between. CDR3 residues: CASSEYRGSGANVLTF. For the CDR3, the DNA is TGTGCCAGCAGTGAGTATAGGGGCTCTGGGGCCAACGTCCTGACTTTC.

The chain carries TRBV18 and TRBJ2-5; TRBD1 aligns across 7 bases. Trimming removed 6 bases from V and 1 base from J; junction bases left unmatched: 8. CDR1 and CDR2 from the germline V gene are KGHSH and LQKENI. The CDR3 is made up of 15 amino acids. The CDR3: CASSPFDRVQETQYF. In DNA, the CDR3 is TGTGCCAGCTCGCCATTCGACAGGGTCCAAGAGACCCAGTACTTC.

This chain links TRBV9 with TRBJ2-5; weak D call: TRBD1 (6 bases). In germline, CDR1 is SGDLS, CDR2 YYNGEE. There are 14 residues in the CDR3. Trimming left V 4 bases short and J 2 bases short, with 12 bases between. CDR3 in DNA: TGTGCCAGCAGCCCCGGACAGCAGCAAGAGACCCAGTACTTC. Amino acid sequence: CASSPGQQQETQYF.

The chain joins TRBV7-9 to TRBJ2-5, with 8 bases that match TRBD2. Germline CDR1 reads SEHNR; CDR2 reads FQNEAQ (reference sequence). J lost 5 bases, V lost 5 bases, and 10 bases had no gene match. The CDR3 has 15 residues. The CDR3 reads CASSPDRGGWETQYF. CDR3 nucleotide sequence: TGTGCCAGCAGCCCCGACCGGGGGGGGTGGGAGACCCAGTACTTC.

As regards this clone: The same CDR3 also results from other DNA sequences found in this sample. This chain uses TRBV7-9 with TRBJ1-5, with 7 positions matching TRBD1. The CDR3 consists of 15 residues. J gave up 0 bases and V 1 base, and 0 bases lay outside the gene matches. Germline CDR1 is SEHNR and CDR2 is FQNEAQ (reference sequence). CDR3 region: CASSLGQGSNQPQHF. DNA for the CDR3: TGTGCCAGCAGCTTAGGACAGGGTAGCAATCAGCCCCAGCATTTT.

This chain joins TRBV27 and TRBJ2-5; TRBD1 agrees at 8 bases. CDR3 size: 17 residues. Looked up from germline, CDR1 is MNHEY and CDR2 is SMNVEV (reference sequence). V was pared by 2 bases and J by 2 bases, with 10 bases of the junction left unmatched. CDR3 amino acids: CASSLRVGTGGQETQYF. The CDR3, as DNA: TGTGCCAGCAGTTTAAGGGTTGGAACAGGGGGGCAAGAGACCCAGTACTTC.

CDR3 nucleotide sequence: TGTGCCAGTAGTATGGGTTGGTGGAGGGACAGTAATTCACCCCTCCACTTT. Its translation: CASSMGWWRDSNSPLHF. The V and J genes are TRBV19 and TRBJ1-6, with 7 bases fitting TRBD1. Germline V gene lookup returns CDR1 LNHDA and CDR2 SQIVND (reference sequence). V gave up 3 bases and J gave up 6 bases; unmatched junction bases: 11. The length of the CDR3 is 17 residues.

This chain connects TRBV9 to TRBJ1-1; 11 bases match TRBD1. V dropped 0 bases and J dropped 4; count of bases not matched to a gene: 11. The CDR3 spans 18 residues. CDR1 is SGDLS and CDR2 is YYNGEE in the germline V gene. DNA for the CDR3: TGTGCCAGCAGCGTAGCAGCTAGGTTGGACAGGGGGCTCACTGAAGCTTTCTTT. Residues: CASSVAARLDRGLTEAFF.

This clone is categorized as large. The V call is TRBV11-2, the J call TRBJ1-4; weak D call: TRBD1 (6 bases). The CDR3 is 15 residues long. V was shortened by 6 bases and J by 3 bases, with 14 bases between the two germline ends. CDR1 is SGHAT and CDR2 is FQNNGV in the germline V gene. The chain's CDR3 is CASSPPGTPNEKLFF. The CDR3 bases are TGTGCCAGCAGTCCTCCGGGGACACCTAATGAAAAACTGTTTTTT.

In its sample, this clone was seen a few times. The rearrangement links TRBV11-2 to TRBJ2-7, with D tentatively TRBD2 (5 bases). The CDR3 runs 12 residues. V was cut by 2 bases and J by 4 bases, with 6 bases left in between. Germline loops: CDR1 SGHAT, CDR2 FQNNGV. The CDR3 coding sequence is TGTGCCAGCAGCTTACTAGCTTACGAGCAGTACTTC. Residues: CASSLLAYEQYF.

This CDR3 is CATTGQALKANVLTF. DNA of the CDR3: TGTGCCACCACGGGACAGGCCTTGAAAGCCAACGTCCTGACTTTC. V is TRBV10-3 and J is TRBJ2-6; 8 bases are a match to TRBD1. Germline V CDR1 and CDR2: ENHRY, SYGVKD. This CDR3 is built from 15 residues. Trimming removed 10 bases from V and 7 bases from J; junction bases left unmatched: 12.

The rearrangement joins TRBV7-2 to TRBJ1-4; D is perhaps TRBD1 (6 bases). Germline-derived CDR1 and CDR2 are SGHTA and FQGNSA. The CDR3 spans 13 residues. The V gene lost 6 bases and the J gene lost 5 bases, with 10 bases spanning the gap. The CDR3 loop is CASRGQNNEKLFF. DNA of the CDR3: TGTGCCAGCAGAGGACAGAACAATGAAAAACTGTTTTTT. The complete variable domain, with remaining parts taken from reference TRBV7-2 and TRBJ1-4, reads GAGVSQSPSNKVTEKGKDVELRCDPISGHTALYWYRQSLGQGLEFLIYFQGNSAPDKSGLPSDRFSAERTGGSVSTLTIQRTQQEDSAVYLCASRGQNNEKLFFGSGTQLSVL.

This chain uses TRBV7-3 with TRBJ2-3; the match to TRBD2 covers 11 bases. The CDR3 runs to 16 residues. With 5 bases clipped from V and 5 bases from J, the junction kept 9 bases outside the gene matches. Germline values: CDR1 SGHTA, CDR2 FQGTGA. The CDR3 DNA follows: TGTGCCAGCAGCCCCACTCTAGCGGGGGGCAGAGATACGCAGTATTTT. Translating it yields CASSPTLAGGRDTQYF.

The V call is TRBV30, the J call TRBJ1-6, with a tentative D call TRBD1 (5 bases). Germline loops: CDR1 GTSNPN, CDR2 SVGIG (reference sequence). The CDR3 covers 13 residues. The V gene lost 2 bases and the J gene lost 7 bases, with 9 bases spanning the gap. CDR3 DNA sequence: TGTGCCTGGAGTACGACAGAAAATTCACCCCTCCACTTT. This sequence encodes CAWSTTENSPLHF. Supplemented by reference TRBV30 and TRBJ1-6, the full variable domain reads SQTIHQWPATLVQPVGSPLSLECTVEGTSNPNLYWYRQAAGRGLQLLFYSVGIGQISSEVPQNLSASRPQDRQFILSSKKLLLSDSGFYLCAWSTTENSPLHFGNGTRLTVT.

V and J are TRBV11-3 and TRBJ2-1; 14 bases line up with TRBD2. The CDR3 is 17 residues long. Germline CDR1 is SGHNT and CDR2 is YENEEA. With 1 base clipped from V and 4 bases from J, the junction kept 3 bases outside the gene matches. Here the CDR3 DNA reads TGTGCCAGCAGCTTAGGTGGGACTAGCGGGGGTTACAATGAGCAGTTCTTC. This codes for CASSLGGTSGGYNEQFF.

J is TRBJ1-2 and V is TRBV7-9; D is ambiguous. Germline-derived CDR1 and CDR2 are SEHNR and FQNEAQ (reference sequence). The CDR3 extends over 17 amino acids. V lost 5 bases and J lost 5, with 24 bases in between. CDR3 DNA: TGTGCCAGCAGCCCCCCGAAATCCGCACAGACGATATATGGCTACACCTTC. It codes for CASSPPKSAQTIYGYTF. Full variable domain (outside the CDR3, taken from reference TRBV7-9 and TRBJ1-2): DTGVSQNPRHKITKRGQNVTFRCDPISEHNRLYWYRQTLGQGPEFLTYFQNEAQLEKSRLLSDRFSAERPKGSFSTLEIQRTEQGDSAMYLCASSPPKSAQTIYGYTFGSGTRLTVV.

The genes are TRBV6-5 and TRBJ2-5; 11 bases align to TRBD2. The CDR3 is 16 residues long. CDR1 and CDR2 (germline): MNHEY, SVGAGI. With V trimmed by 2 bases and J by 4 bases, 6 bases remained unmatched. CDR3 coding DNA: TGTGCCAGCAGTTACCTCCTAGCGGGGGGTGGAGAGACCCAGTACTTC. Its translation: CASSYLLAGGGETQYF.

This clone was seen only once. The genes are TRBV7-2 and TRBJ2-5; TRBD2 matches at 10 bases. CDR1 is SGHTA, CDR2 FQGNSA, per germline. The CDR3 runs to 14 residues. The junction had 6 bases not matched to a gene; V was cut back by 5 bases and J by 6 bases. CDR3 sequence reads: CASSPPGLAKTQYF. In DNA form, the CDR3 reads TGTGCCAGCAGCCCTCCGGGACTAGCGAAGACCCAGTACTTC.

The CDR3: CASSQTGGDYGYTF. The CDR3 DNA sequence: TGCGCCAGCAGCCAGACAGGGGGAGACTATGGCTACACCTTC. J is TRBJ1-2 and V is TRBV4-1, with TRBD1 matching over 9 bases. The ends lost 3 bases at V and 3 bases at J; junction bases unmatched: 2. Germline CDR1 is MGHRA and CDR2 is YSYEKL. The CDR3 consists of 14 residues.

The V and J genes are TRBV6-5 and TRBJ1-2; a weak D match, TRBD1 (6 bases). The CDR3 has 15 residues. Trimming pared 7 bases from V and 4 bases from J, leaving 19 bases between. Germline V CDR1 and CDR2: MNHEY, SVGAGI. The DNA for the CDR3 is TGTGCCAGCACCGTTAATAGGGGGGGAGGCTATGGCTACACCTTC. Its protein product is CASTVNRGGGYGYTF.

This chain links TRBV12-3 or TRBV12-4 with TRBJ1-2; D is uncertain. The V and J ends lost 6 bases and 6 bases respectively, with 11 bases between them. This CDR3 is 12 amino acids long. CDR3 protein: CASRMSNHGYTF. The CDR3 nucleotides read TGTGCCAGCAGGATGAGTAATCATGGCTACACCTTC.

This sequence joins TRBV5-1 and TRBJ1-4; 10 bases are shared with TRBD1. From germline, CDR1 is SGHRS and CDR2 YFSETQ. V shed 4 bases and J 7 bases; nucleotides not matched to a gene: 4. The CDR3 runs 14 residues. The CDR3 region is CASSVGQGGEKLFF. The CDR3 coding sequence is TGCGCCAGCAGCGTAGGACAGGGGGGTGAAAAACTGTTTTTT.

The rearrangement links TRBV9 to TRBJ1-2; 7 bases line up with TRBD1. V lost 0 bases, J lost 8 bases, and 7 bases stayed unmatched. CDR1 SGDLS and CDR2 YYNGEE come from the germline V gene. The CDR3 has 14 amino acids. CDR3 in DNA: TGTGCCAGCAGCGTAGGTTGGCAGGGGGGAGGCTACACCTTC. Translation gives CASSVGWQGGGYTF.

This chain connects TRBV19 to TRBJ1-4, with D possibly TRBD1 on 5 matching bases. CDR1 and CDR2 (germline): LNHDA, SQIVND (reference sequence). V lost 3 bases and J 8 bases, leaving 10 bases between the germline ends. The CDR3 runs 13 residues. The CDR3 here is CASSIRAREKLFF. CDR3 sequence (DNA): TGTGCCAGTAGTATCAGGGCACGAGAAAAACTGTTTTTT.

In its sample, this clone was seen once. The rearrangement uses TRBV5-1 and TRBJ1-1; 8 nucleotides align to TRBD1. The germline gives CDR1 SGHRS, CDR2 YFSETQ. V trimming: 4 bases; J trimming: 4 bases; junction bases outside the gene matches: 9. The CDR3 is made up of 15 amino acids. CDR3 sequence reads: CASSPGQGVITEAFF. The DNA of the CDR3 is TGCGCCAGCAGCCCCGGACAGGGCGTAATCACTGAAGCTTTCTTT.

The chain has TRBV7-2 and TRBJ1-4; 8 positions agree with TRBD1. Unmatched junction bases numbered 9, after V lost 7 bases and J lost 8 bases. Germline V gives CDR1 SGHTA, CDR2 FQGNSA. The CDR3 extends over 14 amino acids. The CDR3 sequence is CASTAGQGNEKLFF. The CDR3 bases are TGTGCCAGCACCGCCGGACAGGGCAACGAAAAACTGTTTTTT.